This T cell receptor beta chain was retrieved from a study of technical replicates of blood from a few donors. Germline V gene data show CDR1 as SGHTA and CDR2 as FQGTGA. V lost 8 bases and J lost 4; bases outside the gene matches: 3. CDR3 size: 13 residues. Produced via immunoSEQ multiplex PCR; TCRdb's table is partial and in-frame only. The data contain around 83,000 clones, around 94% of them singletons. The chain is built from TRBV7-3 and TRBJ2-5; 11 nucleotides align to TRBD2. Sequenced: T cells isolated from PBMCs. The source of this sequence is a human donor in good health. CDR3 coding DNA: TGTGCCAGCGGCGGACTAGCGGGAGAGACCCAGTACTTC. Translated: CASGGLAGETQYF. Full variable domain (rest looked up from reference TRBV7-3 and TRBJ2-5): GAGVSQTPSNKVTEKGKYVELRCDPISGHTALYWYRQSLGQGPEFLIYFQGTGAADDSGLPNDRFFAVRPEGSVSTLKIQRTERGDSAVYLCASGGLAGETQYFGPGTRLLVL.